This T cell receptor beta chain was observed in a study of cytomegalovirus exposure and HLA in healthy donors. Germline V gene lookup returns CDR1 MNHEY and CDR2 SMNVEV (reference sequence). The trim removed 6 bases at V and 0 bases at J, leaving 6 bases unmatched. This CDR3 comprises 16 residues. Findings and limits, study-wide: In a later analysis, HLA-associated TCR beta chains were more clonally expanded than equally common others. Reportedly, a later analysis found an Asian-associated ancestry cluster had fewer N-insertions than the roughly 670-donor mean.

The PCR employed 60 Vbeta primers together with 13 Jbeta primers. Repertoires were generated with immunoSEQ multiplex PCR, while TCRdb's copy carries only in-frame clones and drops some. The table shows about 200,000 clones, with about 78% occurring only once. Comments on this clone: Its antigen is still unknown.

The receptor was derived from a woman in her twenties or thirties in good health and CMV-seronegative. Sequences were obtained from PBMCs. The chain is built from TRBV27 and TRBJ2-2; TRBD2 matches 8 bases. The CDR3 sequence is CASRPGLAANTGELFF. The CDR3 region has the DNA TGTGCCAGCAGGCCCGGACTAGCCGCGAACACCGGGGAGCTGTTTTTT.